This is a list of T cell receptor beta chains from one sample in a study of T cells in Graves' hyperthyroidism and ophthalmopathy. TCRdb redid the calling of the multiplex PCR reads with MiXCR, one entry per CDR3 protein. The table shows approximately 510,000 distinct CDR3 sequences, with over 45% occurring only once. The sample comprised peripheral blood or thyroid tissue (not recorded which). These receptors all stem from an adult woman with Graves' disease, either hyperthyroidism or ophthalmopathy (not recorded which). CDR3s include the opening cysteine and the closing phenylalanine or tryptophan. D genes are given only for firm matches. Part of the rows lack a size; the others show once, few, many or a class for expanded clones.

v_gene,j_gene,abundance,d_gene,CDR3nt,CDR3aa
TRBV6-6,TRBJ2-7,.,.,TGTGCCAGCAGTGAACCCGACAGCTCGAGCTCCTACGAGCAGTACTTC,CASSEPDSSSSYEQYF
TRBV19,TRBJ1-1,.,.,TGTGCCAGTAGCACCGGGATCCGCGCGGACACTGAAGCTTTCTTT,CASSTGIRADTEAFF
TRBV9,TRBJ2-5,.,TRBD2,TGTGCCGGACTAGCGGGAGGCCAAGAGACCCAGTACTTC,CAGLAGGQETQYF
TRBV7-2,TRBJ2-5,.,TRBD2,TGTGCCAGCAGCTTTTTGACTAGCAGGGAGACCCAGTACTTC,CASSFLTSRETQYF
TRBV7-9,TRBJ1-2,few,.,TGTGCCAGCAGTTACCGACTAGGGACACCCAACTATGGCTACACCTTC,CASSYRLGTPNYGYTF
TRBV7-2,TRBJ2-6,.,.,TGTGCCAGCAGCTCCCAGGGTGAGGTGGCGGACGTCCTGACTTTC,CASSSQGEVADVLTF
TRBV28,TRBJ1-1,.,.,TGTGCCAGCAACAAGGGAACTGAAGCTTTCTTT,CASNKGTEAFF
TRBV6-5,TRBJ1-4,.,TRBD1,TGTGCCAGCAGTTCTACAGGGGGCGCGGAAAAACTGTTTTTT,CASSSTGGAEKLFF
TRBV20-1,TRBJ1-2,.,.,TGCAGTGCTAGAGCCCCGACAGCATATGGCTACACCTTC,CSARAPTAYGYTF
TRBV15,TRBJ2-3,.,TRBD2,TGTGCCACCAGCAGAGGGGGGGGAGGGGTCCCAGATACGCAGTATTTT,CATSRGGGGVPDTQYF
TRBV10-3,TRBJ1-1,few,.,TGTGCCATCAGTGAGTTTAGACCGCGGAACACTGAAGCTTTCTTT,CAISEFRPRNTEAFF
TRBV20-1,TRBJ1-1,many,TRBD1,TGCAGTGCTACGGACAGGACGGGAATGAACACTGAAGCTTTCTTT,CSATDRTGMNTEAFF
TRBV19,TRBJ1-5,few,.,TGTGCCAGTATGGCAGATAGCAATCAGCCCCAGCATTTT,CASMADSNQPQHF
TRBV7-9,TRBJ1-2,many,.,TGTGCCAGCAGCTTTACCCGGGACAATTCTAACTATGGCTACACCTTC,CASSFTRDNSNYGYTF
TRBV7-3,TRBJ1-2,few,.,TGTGCCATCCCGAACTTGGGTGGTGGCTACACCTTC,CAIPNLGGGYTF
TRBV7-9,TRBJ2-2,.,TRBD1,TGCGCCAGCAGCGACCGGGACAGGGCATCCGGGGAGCTGTTTTTT,CASSDRDRASGELFF
TRBV29-1,TRBJ2-7,.,TRBD2,TGCAGCGTTGAAGGGGCTAGCGGGAGTATGGACGAGCAGTACTTC,CSVEGASGSMDEQYF
TRBV6-5,TRBJ1-5,few,.,TGTGCCGTTCGGGAGGCAGTCAATCAGCCCCAGCATTTT,CAVREAVNQPQHF
TRBV7-9,TRBJ2-1,.,.,TGTGCCAGCAGCTTTTTTAACAATGAGCAGTTCTTC,CASSFFNNEQFF
TRBV7-7,TRBJ1-5,.,.,TGTGCTAGCAGCTTGGACAATAATCAGCCCCAGCATTTT,CASSLDNNQPQHF
TRBV10-3,TRBJ1-2,.,.,TGTGCCATCAGTGCGCAGGGGTACTACTATGGCTACACCTTC,CAISAQGYYYGYTF
TRBV19,TRBJ2-7,.,TRBD1,TGTGCCAGTAGCCACGGACAGGTGTACGAGCAGTACTTC,CASSHGQVYEQYF
TRBV14,TRBJ1-2,.,.,TGTGCCAGCAGCCAGTCAGCCTATGGCTACACCTTC,CASSQSAYGYTF
TRBV29-1,TRBJ2-6,.,TRBD1,TGCAGCGTCCCTGAGACAGGGGGAGGCTATGGGGCCAACGTCCTGACTTTC,CSVPETGGGYGANVLTF
TRBV29-1,TRBJ2-7,.,TRBD1,TGCCACCGGGACAGGAACTACGAGCAGTACTTC,CHRDRNYEQYF
TRBV11-1,TRBJ1-5,few,.,TGTGCCACCAGCAGAGGGGAGGGTAGCAATCAGCCCCAGCATTTT,CATSRGEGSNQPQHF
TRBV7-2,TRBJ1-6,many,.,TGTGCCAGCAGCCCTCCGGGGTCACCCCTCCACTTT,CASSPPGSPLHF
TRBV6-5,TRBJ2-6,many,TRBD1,TGTGCCAGCAGTTATAGTCCAACGGGACAGTTCCCTGTCCTGACTTTC,CASSYSPTGQFPVLTF
TRBV5-1,TRBJ1-1,.,.,TGCGCCAGCAGCTTGGGTAACTCCGAAGCTTTCTTT,CASSLGNSEAFF
TRBV27,TRBJ2-7,few,.,TGTGCCAGCAGTCTACAGGGAGGAGAGCAGTACTTC,CASSLQGGEQYF
TRBV11-2,TRBJ2-5,.,.,TGTGCCAGCACCGTGGGGGCGACCCAAGAGACCCAGTACTTC,CASTVGATQETQYF
TRBV29-1,TRBJ1-1,many,.,TGCAGCGCCGGAGGTACCGGGGGCCTCAACACTGAAGCTTTCTTT,CSAGGTGGLNTEAFF
TRBV7-2,TRBJ2-7,.,TRBD2,TGTGCCTGCAGCGGGAGTCTAGCGGGAGGCTCCTACGAGCAGTACTTC,CACSGSLAGGSYEQYF
TRBV30,TRBJ1-1,few,.,TGTGCCTGGAGTGAAAAGGGGAGAATGAACACTGAAGCTTTCTTT,CAWSEKGRMNTEAFF
TRBV15,TRBJ1-2,few,.,TGTGCCACCAGCAGCCGGGGGGGGAATTCTGATGGCTACACCTTC,CATSSRGGNSDGYTF
TRBV14,TRBJ2-7,.,TRBD1,TGTGCCAACAGCCAAGATCAAAGGGACAGGGGCAGCTACGAGCAGTACTTC,CANSQDQRDRGSYEQYF
TRBV6-6,TRBJ1-1,many,TRBD1,TGTGCCAGCAGGGGGACAGCTAGGGGTGAAGCTTTCTTT,CASRGTARGEAFF
TRBV7-6,TRBJ1-4,.,.,TGTGCCAGCAGCTTAGGGGACTCAGGGTTTAATGAAAAACTGTTTTTT,CASSLGDSGFNEKLFF
TRBV11-1,TRBJ1-2,.,TRBD1,TGTGCCAGCACCCCGGACGGGACAGGCTATGGCTACACCTTC,CASTPDGTGYGYTF
TRBV6-5,TRBJ1-1,few,.,TGTGCCAGCAGTTACTCGCGGGGAAACACTGAAGCTTTCTTT,CASSYSRGNTEAFF
TRBV7-8,TRBJ1-1,.,TRBD1,TGCGCCAGCAGCCAAATGACAGGGGTTACTGAAGCTTTCTTT,CASSQMTGVTEAFF
TRBV11-2,TRBJ2-7,many,TRBD2,TGTGCCAGCAGCTTAGGGGCTAGCGGGGGGATCTACGAGCAGTACTTC,CASSLGASGGIYEQYF
TRBV10-3,TRBJ1-6,few,TRBD1,TGTGCACATCCGGACAGGGGGAATTCACCCCTCCACTTT,CAHPDRGNSPLHF
TRBV5-1,TRBJ2-5,.,.,TGCGCCAGCAGCAGAGGGTCTACGTCCCAAGAGACCCAGTACTTC,CASSRGSTSQETQYF
TRBV29-1,TRBJ1-2,.,TRBD1,TGCAGCGCGCAGGGGGATGGCTACACCTTC,CSAQGDGYTF
TRBV7-3,TRBJ2-5,many,.,TGTGCCAGCAGCTTAGGACACCAAGAGACCCAGTACTTC,CASSLGHQETQYF
TRBV19,TRBJ2-7,.,TRBD2,TGTGCCAGCAGTTTAAAGGGCGGGAGCTCCTACGAGCAGTACTTC,CASSLKGGSSYEQYF
TRBV7-1,TRBJ1-2,.,.,TGTGCCTGCAGCTCACCGGGCCAGGGACCAGTTAACTATGGCTACACCTTC,CACSSPGQGPVNYGYTF
TRBV5-1,TRBJ2-2,.,.,TGCGCCAGCGGCCCCCACCCAGCGGGTTCGAACACCGGGGAGCTGTTTTTT,CASGPHPAGSNTGELFF
TRBV7-8,TRBJ2-7,few,TRBD2,TGTGCCAGCAGCTTTGCCTGGACTAGTTGGGACTACGAGCAGTACTTC,CASSFAWTSWDYEQYF
TRBV7-9,TRBJ1-4,.,.,TGTGCCAGCAGCCGCGAACGGAATGAAAAACTGTTTTTT,CASSRERNEKLFF